The next 6 T cell receptor beta chains were all read from a single sample in a study of T cell clonotyping in hematopoietic cell transplantation. Described time point: recipient sample about 28 days before transplant, after cytoreduction. The table came from immunoSEQ multiplex PCR; TCRdb's copy has only in-frame clones and leaves some out. The sample holds roughly 80,000 clones, approximately 95% seen once. Sample: peripheral blood mononuclear cells, taken before stem cell transplant. The receptor set was obtained from a woman aged 45-59 years with acute myeloid leukemia. Some clones in this sample may be carry-over from other donors' samples.

The rearrangement joins TRBV5-1 to TRBJ2-7; 10 bases agree with TRBD1. The CDR3 runs to 14 residues. Looked up from germline, CDR1 is SGHRS and CDR2 is YFSETQ. V trimming: 4 bases; J trimming: 5 bases; junction bases outside the gene matches: 6. CDR3 amino acids: CASSASGTGDEQYF. The CDR3 DNA reads as TGCGCCAGCAGCGCCTCCGGGACAGGGGACGAGCAGTACTTC.

The chain has TRBV2 and TRBJ2-1; 8 positions match TRBD2. The ends lost 6 bases at V and 4 bases at J; junction bases unmatched: 5. The CDR3 sequence is 14 residues long. Germline V gene lookup returns CDR1 SNHLY and CDR2 FYNNEI. CDR3 region: CASRGTSAYNEQFF. DNA of the CDR3: TGTGCCAGCAGAGGGACTAGTGCTTACAATGAGCAGTTCTTC.

This clone was recorded a few times. This chain joins TRBV29-1 and TRBJ1-1, with a possible D match to TRBD1 (6 bases). CDR1 and CDR2 (germline): SQVTM, ANQGSEA. The CDR3 is 14 residues long. V lost 7 bases, J lost 0 bases, and 15 bases lay in between. The CDR3: CSADTQGMNTEAFF. CDR3 bases: TGCAGCGCCGACACACAGGGAATGAACACTGAAGCTTTCTTT.

The chain employs TRBV4-3 and TRBJ1-1; a possible D gene is TRBD1 (5 bases). This CDR3 spans 14 amino acids. Per the germline V gene, CDR1 is LGHNA and CDR2 is YSLEER. Trimming took 0 bases from V and 10 from J, leaving 15 bases between them. CDR3 protein: CASSQDRGDGRAFF. CDR3 DNA: TGCGCCAGCAGCCAAGATCGCGGGGACGGTCGAGCTTTCTTT.

The chain joins TRBV6-1 to TRBJ1-5; D is ambiguous. The CDR3 extends over 13 amino acids. Trimming cost V 3 bases and J 0 bases, with 3 bases left between them. Germline CDR1 reads MNHNS; CDR2 reads SASEGT. The CDR3 spells CASSDFSNQPQHF. CDR3 DNA sequence: TGTGCCAGCAGTGATTTTAGCAATCAGCCCCAGCATTTT.

This clone occurred once. The chain joins TRBV19 to TRBJ2-5; 7 bases fit TRBD2. CDR1 and CDR2 (germline): LNHDA, SQIVND (reference sequence). Trimming at V came to 4 bases and at J to 2 bases, leaving 7 bases not matched to a gene. The CDR3 extends over 15 amino acids. Here the CDR3 reads CASSTGGTLQETQYF. DNA of the CDR3: TGTGCCAGTAGTACCGGGGGGACCCTTCAAGAGACCCAGTACTTC.